The sample holds a few counts of the clone carrying this T cell receptor beta chain. Its specificity is not known. The sample is drawn from a study of cytomegalovirus exposure and HLA in healthy donors. V dropped 4 bases and J dropped 12 bases, with 11 bases sitting between them. Germline V CDR1 and CDR2: SGHDT, YYEEEE. The CDR3 contains 12 residues. Primers for the PCR totalled 60 Vbeta and 13 Jbeta. Sequenced by immunoSEQ multiplex PCR; TCRdb stores in-frame clones only, minus some. The repertoire holds about 120,000 clones, with about 80% as singletons. Findings of the study overall: Rarity marked most TCR sequences, yet some public TCRs occurred in many donors. A previous analysis found most TCR beta V segments productive roughly 90% or roughly 30% of the time.

This receptor was identified in a human donor in good health. This chain links TRBV5-6 with TRBJ1-6; possible D gene TRBD1, 5 bases. The specimen sequenced was PBMCs. The CDR3 DNA reads TGTGCCAGCAGCGGGGCCGGGCGACCCCTCCACTTT. Its translation is CASSGAGRPLHF.